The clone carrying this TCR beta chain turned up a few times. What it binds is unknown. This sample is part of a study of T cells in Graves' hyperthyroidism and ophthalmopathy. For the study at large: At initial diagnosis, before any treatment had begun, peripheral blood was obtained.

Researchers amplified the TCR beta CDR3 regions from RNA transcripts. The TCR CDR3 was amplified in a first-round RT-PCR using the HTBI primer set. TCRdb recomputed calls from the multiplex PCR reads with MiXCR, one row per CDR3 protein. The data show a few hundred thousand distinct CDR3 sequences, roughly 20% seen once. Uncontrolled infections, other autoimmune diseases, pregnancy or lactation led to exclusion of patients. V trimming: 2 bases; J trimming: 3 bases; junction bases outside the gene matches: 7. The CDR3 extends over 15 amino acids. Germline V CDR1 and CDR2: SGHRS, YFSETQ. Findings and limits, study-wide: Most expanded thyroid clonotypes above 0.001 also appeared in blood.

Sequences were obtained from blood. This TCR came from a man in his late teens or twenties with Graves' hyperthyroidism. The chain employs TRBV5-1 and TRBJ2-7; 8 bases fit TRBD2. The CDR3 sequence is CASSFTGGPGYEQYF. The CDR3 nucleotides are TGCGCCAGCAGCTTTACGGGGGGGCCAGGCTACGAGCAGTACTTC.